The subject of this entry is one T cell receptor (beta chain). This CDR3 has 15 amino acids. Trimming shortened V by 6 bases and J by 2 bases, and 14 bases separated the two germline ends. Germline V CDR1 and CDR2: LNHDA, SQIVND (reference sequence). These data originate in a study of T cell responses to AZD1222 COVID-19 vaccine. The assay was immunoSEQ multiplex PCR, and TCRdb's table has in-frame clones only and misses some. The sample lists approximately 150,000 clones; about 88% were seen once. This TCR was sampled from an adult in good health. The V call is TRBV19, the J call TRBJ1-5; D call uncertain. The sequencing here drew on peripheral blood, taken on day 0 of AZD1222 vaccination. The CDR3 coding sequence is TGTGCCAGTAGAGACCTCAGAGTCCGCAATCAGCCCCAGCATTTT. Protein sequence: CASRDLRVRNQPQHF. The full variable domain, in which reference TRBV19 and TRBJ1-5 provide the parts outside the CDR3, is DGGITQSPKYLFRKEGQNVTLSCEQNLNHDAMYWYRQDPGQGLRLIYYSQIVNDFQKGDIAEGYSVSREKKESFPLTVTSAQKNPTAFYLCASRDLRVRNQPQHFGDGTRLSIL.